This T cell receptor beta chain was identified in a study of cytomegalovirus exposure and HLA in healthy donors (dated by TCRdb to the late 2010s). At the level of the whole study: According to a later analysis, the roughly 120 validation repertoires were produced on the same platform as the 666 repertoires of the first cohort. To predict cytomegalovirus infection status, the study brought together high-throughput TCR immunosequencing, statistical association of individual TCRs with disease status, and machine learning. The study aimed to test whether cataloging public T cell receptors could reveal signatures of past pathogen exposure. Along with the roughly 700-subject first cohort, a separate validation cohort of around 110 different subjects was used.

Library method: the immunoSEQ multiplex PCR assay. The authors' pipeline ran thus. To diagnose cytomegalovirus status from the catalog of TCR beta chain sequences, a statistical classification framework was built. TCRdb carries this immuneACCESS record with in-frame sequences only. Its versions omit some clonotypes, under half of them owing to an unresolved V gene in the studies checked, with the rest unexplained. The V and J calls and clone size are taken from that table; D and trimming were inferred from the DNA. For this sample the table gives a few hundred thousand clones, of which 70% to 90% were detected only once. The ten largest clones capture under 0.9% of the sample. This clone appeared a few times. Its cognate antigen has yet to be identified. No base qualities exist here, and no much larger clone lies one base off it. The donors were included in the validation cohort of some 120 subjects, a group kept apart from the roughly 670-subject first cohort.

Measured from the cysteine to the phenylalanine, the CDR3 is 15 residues long. Only CDR3 DNA is held: 45 bases, read in frame from base 1. The research as a whole found: In vitro tests confirmed that three of the cytomegalovirus-associated TCR beta chains recognize cytomegalovirus antigens. The study listed 150 to 200 TCR beta chains as associated with cytomegalovirus. It was suggested by the authors that the approach could potentially be generalized to other disease states and immunological phenotypes. In both the original and validation cohorts, the classifier was reported to diagnose cytomegalovirus status with high specificity and sensitivity. Most TCR sequences were seen in very few donors, while some public TCRs were found in many individuals. A later analysis lacked HLA typing for the validation cohort, so it scored co-occurrence in that cohort across all 120 repertoires. Subsequent analysis determined that TCRs grouped into clusters in the first cohort also showed a tendency toward co-occurrence across the 130 or so validation repertoires, and about 94% of cluster scores exceeded 0.

Sequenced: PBMCs. The V and J segments used are TRBV21-1 and TRBJ1-2; TRBD1 is taken as the D call from the table, unchecked against the DNA. TRBV21-1 counts as a pseudogene. The receptor comes from a woman aged 18-29 years in good health and CMV-seronegative. The CDR3 corresponds to CASSKVRRAAYGYTF. In nucleotides, the sequence is TGTGCCAGCAGCAAAGTGCGCAGGGCGGCCTATGGCTACACCTTC.